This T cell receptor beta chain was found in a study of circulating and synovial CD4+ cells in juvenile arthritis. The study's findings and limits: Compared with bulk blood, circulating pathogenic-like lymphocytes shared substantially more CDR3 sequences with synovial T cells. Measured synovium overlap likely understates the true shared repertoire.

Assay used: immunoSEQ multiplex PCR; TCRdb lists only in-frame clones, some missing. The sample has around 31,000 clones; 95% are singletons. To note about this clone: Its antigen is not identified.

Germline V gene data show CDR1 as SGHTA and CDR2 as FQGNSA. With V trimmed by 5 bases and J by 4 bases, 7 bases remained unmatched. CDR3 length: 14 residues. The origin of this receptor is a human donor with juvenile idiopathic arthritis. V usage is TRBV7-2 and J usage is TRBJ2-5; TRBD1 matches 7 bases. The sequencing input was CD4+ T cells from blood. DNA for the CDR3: TGTGCCAGCAGCCTCACAGGGGTCGGAGAGACCCAGTACTTC. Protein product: CASSLTGVGETQYF.